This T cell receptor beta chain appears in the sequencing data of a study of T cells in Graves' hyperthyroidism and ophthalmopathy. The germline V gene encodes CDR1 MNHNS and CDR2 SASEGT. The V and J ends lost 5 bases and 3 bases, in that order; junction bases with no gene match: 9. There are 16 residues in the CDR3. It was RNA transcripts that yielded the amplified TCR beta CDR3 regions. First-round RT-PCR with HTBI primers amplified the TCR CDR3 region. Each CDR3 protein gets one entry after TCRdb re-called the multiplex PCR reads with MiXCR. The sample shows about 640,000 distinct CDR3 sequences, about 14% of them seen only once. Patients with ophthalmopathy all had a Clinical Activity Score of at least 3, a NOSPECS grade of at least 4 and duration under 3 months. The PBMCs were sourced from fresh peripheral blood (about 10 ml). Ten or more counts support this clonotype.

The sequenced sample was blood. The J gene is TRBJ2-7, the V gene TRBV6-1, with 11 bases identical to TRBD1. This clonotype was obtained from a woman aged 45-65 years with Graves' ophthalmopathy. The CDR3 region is CASSSSGTGGNYEQYF. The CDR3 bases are TGTGCCAGCAGTTCCTCCGGGACAGGGGGAAACTACGAGCAGTACTTC.